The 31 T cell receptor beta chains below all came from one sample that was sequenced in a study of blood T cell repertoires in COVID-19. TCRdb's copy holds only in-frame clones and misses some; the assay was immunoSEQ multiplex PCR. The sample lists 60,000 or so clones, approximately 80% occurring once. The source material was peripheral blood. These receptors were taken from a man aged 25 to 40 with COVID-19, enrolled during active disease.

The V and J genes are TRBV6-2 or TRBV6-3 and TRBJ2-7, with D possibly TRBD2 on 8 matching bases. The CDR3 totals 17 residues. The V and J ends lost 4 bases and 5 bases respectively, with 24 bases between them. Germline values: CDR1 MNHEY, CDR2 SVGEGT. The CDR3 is CASSSLRGQRESDEQYF. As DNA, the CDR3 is TGTGCCAGCAGTTCCCTCAGGGGACAGCGGGAGAGCGACGAGCAGTACTTC.

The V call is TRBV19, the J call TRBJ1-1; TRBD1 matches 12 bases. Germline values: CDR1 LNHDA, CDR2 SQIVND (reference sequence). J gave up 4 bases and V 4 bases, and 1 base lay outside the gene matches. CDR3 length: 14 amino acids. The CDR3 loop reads CASSRDRGPTEAFF. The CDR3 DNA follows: TGTGCCAGTAGTAGGGACAGGGGGCCCACTGAAGCTTTCTTT. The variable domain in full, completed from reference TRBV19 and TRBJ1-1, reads DGGITQSPKYLFRKEGQNVTLSCEQNLNHDAMYWYRQDPGQGLRLIYYSQIVNDFQKGDIAEGYSVSREKKESFPLTVTSAQKNPTAFYLCASSRDRGPTEAFFGQGTRLTVV.

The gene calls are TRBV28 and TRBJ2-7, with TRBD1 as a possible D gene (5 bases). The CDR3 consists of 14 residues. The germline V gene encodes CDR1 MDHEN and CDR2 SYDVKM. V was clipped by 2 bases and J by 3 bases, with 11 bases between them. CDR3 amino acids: CASSLQGRDYEQYF. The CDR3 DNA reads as TGTGCCAGCAGTTTACAGGGAAGAGACTACGAGCAGTACTTC.

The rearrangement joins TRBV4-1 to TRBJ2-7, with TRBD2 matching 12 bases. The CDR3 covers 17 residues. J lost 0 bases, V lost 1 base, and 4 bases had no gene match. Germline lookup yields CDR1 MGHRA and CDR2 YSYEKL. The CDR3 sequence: CASSQGQTSGSSYEQYF. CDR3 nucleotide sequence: TGCGCCAGCAGCCAAGGGCAGACTAGCGGGAGCTCCTACGAGCAGTACTTC.

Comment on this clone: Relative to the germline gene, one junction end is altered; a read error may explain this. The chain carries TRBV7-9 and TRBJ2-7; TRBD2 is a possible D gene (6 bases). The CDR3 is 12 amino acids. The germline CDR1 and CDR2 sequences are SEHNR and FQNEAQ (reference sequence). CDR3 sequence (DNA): TGTGCCAGCAGCTTAGAGACCGGGACTTCCCACTTC. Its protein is CASSLETGTSHF.

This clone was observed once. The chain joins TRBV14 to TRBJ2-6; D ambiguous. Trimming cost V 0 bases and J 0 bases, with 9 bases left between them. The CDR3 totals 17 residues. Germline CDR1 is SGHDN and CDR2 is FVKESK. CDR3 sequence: CASSQDRSGSGANVLTF. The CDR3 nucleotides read TGTGCCAGCAGCCAAGATAGATCGGGCTCTGGGGCCAACGTCCTGACTTTC.

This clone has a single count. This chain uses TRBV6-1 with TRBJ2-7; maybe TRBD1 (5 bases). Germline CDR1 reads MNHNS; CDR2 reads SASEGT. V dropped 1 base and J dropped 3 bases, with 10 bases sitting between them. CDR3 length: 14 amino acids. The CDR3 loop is CASSEGATDYEQYF. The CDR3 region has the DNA TGTGCCAGCAGTGAAGGGGCGACAGACTACGAGCAGTACTTC.

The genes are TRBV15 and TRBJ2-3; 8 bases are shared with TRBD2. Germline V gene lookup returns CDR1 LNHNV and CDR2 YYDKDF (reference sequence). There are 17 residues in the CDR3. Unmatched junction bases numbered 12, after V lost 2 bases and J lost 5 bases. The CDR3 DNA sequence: TGTGCCACCAGCAGATCCCTGCCGGGACTAGGGGGAGATACGCAGTATTTT. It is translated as CATSRSLPGLGGDTQYF.

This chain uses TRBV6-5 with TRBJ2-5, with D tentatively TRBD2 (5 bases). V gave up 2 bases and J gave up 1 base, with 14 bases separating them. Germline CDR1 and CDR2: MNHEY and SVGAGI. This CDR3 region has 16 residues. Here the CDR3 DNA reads TGTGCCAGCAGTTACGTACGCGGCGAGGGCCAAGAGACCCAGTACTTC. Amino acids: CASSYVRGEGQETQYF.

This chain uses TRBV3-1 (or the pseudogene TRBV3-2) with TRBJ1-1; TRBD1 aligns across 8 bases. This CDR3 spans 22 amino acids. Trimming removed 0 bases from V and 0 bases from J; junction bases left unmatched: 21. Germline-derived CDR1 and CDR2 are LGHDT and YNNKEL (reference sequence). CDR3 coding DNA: TGTGCCAGCAGCCAAGACTTCCCGACGTCAGGGGGCGCCCCGGGGGTGAACACTGAAGCTTTCTTT. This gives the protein CASSQDFPTSGGAPGVNTEAFF.

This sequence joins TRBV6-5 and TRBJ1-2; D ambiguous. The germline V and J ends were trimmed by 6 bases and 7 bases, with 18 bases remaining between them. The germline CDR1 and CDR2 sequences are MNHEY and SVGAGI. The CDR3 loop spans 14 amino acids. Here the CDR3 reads CASSPGSDQSGYTF. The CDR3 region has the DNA TGTGCCAGCAGCCCCGGTAGTGATCAAAGTGGCTACACCTTC.

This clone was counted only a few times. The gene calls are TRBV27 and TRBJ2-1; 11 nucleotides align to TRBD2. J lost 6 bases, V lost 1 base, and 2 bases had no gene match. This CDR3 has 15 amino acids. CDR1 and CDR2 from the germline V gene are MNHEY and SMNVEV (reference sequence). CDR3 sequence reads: CASSLFGTSGNEQFF. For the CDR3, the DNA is TGTGCCAGCAGTTTATTTGGGACTAGCGGCAATGAGCAGTTCTTC.

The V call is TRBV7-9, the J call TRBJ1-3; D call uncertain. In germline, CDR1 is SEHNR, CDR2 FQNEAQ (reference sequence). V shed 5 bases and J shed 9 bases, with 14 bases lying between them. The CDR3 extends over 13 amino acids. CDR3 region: CASSRTRSGTIYF. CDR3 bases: TGTGCCAGCAGCCGTACCCGGTCGGGCACCATATATTTT.

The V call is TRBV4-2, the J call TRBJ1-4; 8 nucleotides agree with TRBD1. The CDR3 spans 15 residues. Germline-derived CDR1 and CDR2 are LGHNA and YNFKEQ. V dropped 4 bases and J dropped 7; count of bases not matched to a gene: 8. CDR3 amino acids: CASSPSTGDVEKLFF. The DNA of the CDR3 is TGTGCCAGCAGCCCTTCGACAGGGGACGTTGAAAAACTGTTTTTT.

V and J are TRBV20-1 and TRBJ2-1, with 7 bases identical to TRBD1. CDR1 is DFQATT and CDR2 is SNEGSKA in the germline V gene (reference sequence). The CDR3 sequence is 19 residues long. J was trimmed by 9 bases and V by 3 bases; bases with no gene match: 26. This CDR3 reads CSASYLRKKTGLGPCEQFF. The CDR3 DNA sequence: TGCAGTGCTAGTTATTTAAGAAAAAAGACAGGGCTGGGGCCTTGTGAGCAGTTCTTC.

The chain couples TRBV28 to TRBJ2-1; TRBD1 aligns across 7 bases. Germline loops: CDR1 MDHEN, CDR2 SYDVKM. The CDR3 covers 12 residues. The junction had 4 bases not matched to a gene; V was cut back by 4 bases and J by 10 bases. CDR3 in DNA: TGTGCCAGCAGTTCGTCGACAGGGGAGCAGTTCTTC. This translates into CASSSSTGEQFF.

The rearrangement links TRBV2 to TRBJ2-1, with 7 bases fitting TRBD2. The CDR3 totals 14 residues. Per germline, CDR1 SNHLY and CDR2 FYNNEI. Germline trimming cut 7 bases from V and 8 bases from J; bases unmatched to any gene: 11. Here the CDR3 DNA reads TGTGCCAGCACAGGGCGGGAGAGGCGCTATGAGCAGTTCTTC. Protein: CASTGRERRYEQFF.

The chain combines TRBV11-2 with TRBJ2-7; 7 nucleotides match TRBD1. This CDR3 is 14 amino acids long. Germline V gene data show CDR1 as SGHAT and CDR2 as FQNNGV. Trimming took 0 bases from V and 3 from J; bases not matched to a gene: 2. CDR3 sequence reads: CASSLDRDSYEQYF. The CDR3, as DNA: TGTGCCAGCAGCTTAGATAGGGACAGCTACGAGCAGTACTTC.

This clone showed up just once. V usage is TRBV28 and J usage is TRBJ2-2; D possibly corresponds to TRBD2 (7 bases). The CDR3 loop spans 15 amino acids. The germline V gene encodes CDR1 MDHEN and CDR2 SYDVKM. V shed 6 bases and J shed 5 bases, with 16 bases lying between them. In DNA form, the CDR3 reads TGTGCCAGCAGGGAAGGGGGGGCTGGAACCGGGGAGCTGTTTTTT. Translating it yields CASREGGAGTGELFF.

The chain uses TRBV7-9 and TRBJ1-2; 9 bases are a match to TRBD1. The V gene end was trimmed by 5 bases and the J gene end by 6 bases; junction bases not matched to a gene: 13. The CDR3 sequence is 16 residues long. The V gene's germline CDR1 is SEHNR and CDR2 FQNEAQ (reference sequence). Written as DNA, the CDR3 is TGTGCCAGCAGCGCACCCAGGGACAGGGTTGTGGATGGCTACACCTTC. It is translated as CASSAPRDRVVDGYTF.

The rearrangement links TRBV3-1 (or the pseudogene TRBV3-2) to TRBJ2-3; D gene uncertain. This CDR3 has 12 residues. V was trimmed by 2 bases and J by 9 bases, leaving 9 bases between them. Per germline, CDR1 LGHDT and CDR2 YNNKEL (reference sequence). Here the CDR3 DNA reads TGTGCCAGCAGCCAATTCATGGAGACGCAGTATTTT. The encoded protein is CASSQFMETQYF.

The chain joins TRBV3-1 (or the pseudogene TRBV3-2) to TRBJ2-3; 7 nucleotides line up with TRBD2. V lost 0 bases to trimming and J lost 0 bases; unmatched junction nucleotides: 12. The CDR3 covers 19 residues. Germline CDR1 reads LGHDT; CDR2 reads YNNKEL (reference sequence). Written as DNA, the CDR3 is TGTGCCAGCAGCCAAGATTATCCTAGCGGACGATCTAGCACAGATACGCAGTATTTT. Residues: CASSQDYPSGRSSTDTQYF.

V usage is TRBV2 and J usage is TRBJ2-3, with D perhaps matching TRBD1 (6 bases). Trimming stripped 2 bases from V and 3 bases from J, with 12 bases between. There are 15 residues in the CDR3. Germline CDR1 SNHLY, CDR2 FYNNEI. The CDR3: CASSEWGLGTDTQYF. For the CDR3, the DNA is TGTGCCAGCAGTGAATGGGGGCTGGGAACAGATACGCAGTATTTT.

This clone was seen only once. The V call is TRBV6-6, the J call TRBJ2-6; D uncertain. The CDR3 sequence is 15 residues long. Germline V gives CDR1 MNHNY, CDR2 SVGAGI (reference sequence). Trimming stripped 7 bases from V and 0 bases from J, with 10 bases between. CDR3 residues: CASIPETSGANVLTF. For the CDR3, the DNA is TGTGCCAGCATCCCGGAGACCTCTGGGGCCAACGTCCTGACTTTC.

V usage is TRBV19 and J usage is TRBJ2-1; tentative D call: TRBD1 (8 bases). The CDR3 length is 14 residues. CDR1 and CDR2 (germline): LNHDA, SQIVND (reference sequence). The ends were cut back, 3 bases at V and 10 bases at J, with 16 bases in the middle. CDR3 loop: CASSMSDRGGEQFF. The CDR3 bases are TGTGCCAGTAGTATGAGCGACAGGGGAGGGGAGCAGTTCTTC.

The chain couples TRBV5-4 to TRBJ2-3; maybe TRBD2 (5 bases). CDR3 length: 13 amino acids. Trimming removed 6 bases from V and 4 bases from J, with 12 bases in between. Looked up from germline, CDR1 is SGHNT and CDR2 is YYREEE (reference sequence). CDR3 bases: TGTGCCAGCACATCTAGCTCGGCAGATACGCAGTATTTT. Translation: CASTSSSADTQYF.

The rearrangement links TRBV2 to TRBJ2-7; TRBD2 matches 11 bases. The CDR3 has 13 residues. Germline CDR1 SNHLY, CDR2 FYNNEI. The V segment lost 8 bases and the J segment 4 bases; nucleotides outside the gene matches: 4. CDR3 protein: CASALAGVYEQYF. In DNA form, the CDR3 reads TGTGCCAGCGCACTAGCGGGAGTATACGAGCAGTACTTC.

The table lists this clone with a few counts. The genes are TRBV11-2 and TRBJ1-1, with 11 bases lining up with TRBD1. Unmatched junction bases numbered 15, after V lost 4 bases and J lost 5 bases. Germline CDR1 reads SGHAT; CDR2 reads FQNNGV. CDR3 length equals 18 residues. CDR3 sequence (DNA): TGTGCCAGCAGCTCCAACCTTCGGACAGGGGGCGGTGGAACTGAAGCTTTCTTT. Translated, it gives CASSSNLRTGGGGTEAFF.

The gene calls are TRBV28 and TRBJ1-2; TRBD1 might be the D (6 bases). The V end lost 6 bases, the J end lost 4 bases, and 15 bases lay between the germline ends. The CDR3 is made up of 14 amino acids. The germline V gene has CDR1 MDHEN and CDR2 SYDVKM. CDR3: CASRPGVVSYGYTF. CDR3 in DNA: TGTGCCAGCAGACCAGGGGTAGTCAGCTATGGCTACACCTTC.

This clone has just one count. The CDR3 loop is CASSVAAQGYEQYF. CDR3 bases: TGTGCCAGCAGCGTAGCCGCACAGGGCTACGAGCAGTACTTC. This chain joins TRBV9 and TRBJ2-7; a weak D match, TRBD1 (6 bases). Germline CDR1 is SGDLS and CDR2 is YYNGEE. Trimming shortened V by 0 bases and J by 3 bases, and 10 bases separated the two germline ends. This CDR3 has 14 residues. Using reference TRBV9 and TRBJ2-7 for the parts outside the CDR3, the full variable domain is DSGVTQTPKHLITATGQRVTLRCSPRSGDLSVYWYQQSLDQGLQFLIQYYNGEERAKGNILERFSAQQFPDLHSELNLSSLELGDSALYFCASSVAAQGYEQYFGPGTRLTVT.

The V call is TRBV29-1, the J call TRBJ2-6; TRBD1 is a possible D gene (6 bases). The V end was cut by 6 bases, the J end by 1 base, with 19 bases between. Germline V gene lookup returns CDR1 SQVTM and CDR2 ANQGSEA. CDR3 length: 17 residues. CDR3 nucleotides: TGCAGCGTGAAAACAGGGTCCGCTTTTTCTGGGGCCAACGTCCTGACTTTC. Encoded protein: CSVKTGSAFSGANVLTF.